These 29 T cell receptor beta chains share one sample of origin, sequenced in a study of cytomegalovirus exposure and HLA in healthy donors. The PCR had 60 Vbeta and 13 Jbeta primers. The method was immunoSEQ multiplex PCR; TCRdb's version includes in-frame clones alone and lacks a portion of them. Altogether around 120,000 clones are present, over 60% being singletons, with the ten largest covering more than 4.5%. Specimen: PBMCs. These receptors came from a female donor in good health and CMV-seropositive.

The chain is built from TRBV7-2 and TRBJ1-2, with unresolved D. This CDR3 is built from 14 residues. With 2 bases removed from V and 8 bases from J, the gap between germline ends came to 15 bases. In germline, CDR1 is SGHTA, CDR2 FQGNSA. The CDR3 spells CASSLNSGPEGYTF. Here the CDR3 DNA reads TGTGCCAGCAGCTTAAATTCCGGTCCCGAAGGCTACACCTTC.

The chain has TRBV4-2 and TRBJ1-1; D unclear. Per germline, CDR1 LGHNA and CDR2 YNFKEQ. The V end lost 0 bases, the J end lost 0 bases, and 14 bases lay between the germline ends. The CDR3 has 17 amino acids. CDR3 sequence: CASSQERGRPLNTEAFF. CDR3 bases: TGTGCCAGCAGCCAAGAAAGAGGTAGGCCCCTGAACACTGAAGCTTTCTTT.

The rearrangement links TRBV5-1 to TRBJ1-1, with a tentative D call TRBD1 (6 bases). Germline loops: CDR1 SGHRS, CDR2 YFSETQ. This CDR3 region has 13 residues. V lost 3 bases, J lost 6 bases, and 12 bases lay in between. The CDR3 DNA follows: TGCGCCAGCAGCTACAGGGAGAGAGCTGAAGCTTTCTTT. It yields the protein CASSYRERAEAFF.

This clone occurred a few times. The chain joins TRBV30 to TRBJ2-5; 8 bases match TRBD2. CDR3 length: 14 amino acids. From germline, CDR1 is GTSNPN and CDR2 SVGIG (reference sequence). Unmatched junction bases numbered 5, after V lost 0 bases and J lost 5 bases. The DNA for the CDR3 is TGTGCCTGGAGTGTGGGACTAGTAGTGGAGACCCAGTACTTC. Protein: CAWSVGLVVETQYF.

The chain recombines TRBV6-6 with TRBJ2-1; 7 bases fit TRBD2. V was clipped by 5 bases and J by 5 bases; unmatched bases: 9. Germline V gives CDR1 MNHNY, CDR2 SVGAGI (reference sequence). The CDR3 length is 15 residues. CDR3: CASSLYRDYNNEQFF. The CDR3 bases are TGTGCCAGCAGTCTATACCGGGACTACAACAATGAGCAGTTCTTC.

The chain joins TRBV19 to TRBJ1-1; perhaps TRBD1 as D (5 bases). Trimming pared 6 bases from V and 3 bases from J, leaving 11 bases between. CDR1 is LNHDA and CDR2 is SQIVND in the germline V gene (reference sequence). The CDR3 length is 13 residues. Here the CDR3 DNA reads TGTGCCAGTAGATGGGAGGGGTACACTGAAGCTTTCTTT. This codes for CASRWEGYTEAFF.

The V gene is TRBV4-2, the J gene TRBJ1-4; 7 bases agree with TRBD1. The germline V gene encodes CDR1 LGHNA and CDR2 YNFKEQ. The CDR3 covers 15 residues. Unmatched junction bases numbered 0, after V lost 0 bases and J lost 2 bases. The chain's CDR3 is CASSQDRGTNEKLFF. For the CDR3, the DNA is TGTGCCAGCAGCCAAGACAGGGGGACTAATGAAAAACTGTTTTTT.

V gene TRBV5-5 combines with J gene TRBJ1-2, with D tentatively TRBD1 (5 bases). Trimming removed 0 bases from V and 7 bases from J, with 13 bases in between. Germline assignment: CDR1 SGHKS and CDR2 YYEKEE (reference sequence). CDR3 length: 14 amino acids. The CDR3 nucleotides read TGTGCCAGCAGCTTGGGACAGCCTCCGGGTGGCTACACCTTC. The encoded protein is CASSLGQPPGGYTF.

The V call is TRBV30, the J call TRBJ2-7; a weak D match, TRBD2 (6 bases). V was clipped by 0 bases and J by 11 bases, with 11 bases between them. CDR3 length: 11 amino acids. The germline V gene encodes CDR1 GTSNPN and CDR2 SVGIG (reference sequence). CDR3 loop: CAWSVGGTEYF. The CDR3 DNA sequence: TGTGCCTGGAGTGTTGGGGGGACGGAGTACTTC.

The chain uses TRBV7-2 and TRBJ2-7; 10 bases align to TRBD1. V lost 8 bases to trimming and J lost 7 bases; unmatched junction nucleotides: 5. The CDR3 extends over 12 amino acids. Germline CDR1 SGHTA, CDR2 FQGNSA. The CDR3 reads CASGDRGREQYF. The CDR3 bases are TGTGCCAGCGGGGACAGGGGTCGGGAGCAGTACTTC.

The chain combines TRBV15 with TRBJ2-3; TRBD2 is a possible D gene (6 bases). V gave up 0 bases and J gave up 3 bases, with 13 bases separating them. Germline V gene sequence: CDR1 LNHNV, CDR2 YYDKDF (reference sequence). The length of the CDR3 is 16 residues. CDR3: CATSRDPRERTDTQYF. The CDR3 DNA reads TGTGCCACCAGCAGAGATCCGCGGGAACGGACAGATACGCAGTATTTT.

The rearrangement links TRBV6-5 to TRBJ1-2; weak D call: TRBD1 (5 bases). V lost 6 bases and J lost 8, with 16 bases in between. The CDR3 has 13 residues. The V gene's germline CDR1 is MNHEY and CDR2 SVGAGI. This CDR3 reads CASRSTGTGGYTF. The CDR3 DNA reads TGTGCCAGCAGGTCCACAGGAACAGGCGGCTACACCTTC.

This clone came up once. The V call is TRBV7-9, the J call TRBJ2-5; 7 positions agree with TRBD1. CDR1 and CDR2 (germline): SEHNR, FQNEAQ (reference sequence). The CDR3 is made up of 14 amino acids. The J segment lost 5 bases and the V segment lost 4 bases, leaving 7 bases of the junction unmatched. As DNA, the CDR3 is TGTGCCAGCAGCTCGGGGACAGTTCTTGAGACCCAGTACTTC. Translated: CASSSGTVLETQYF.

The chain uses TRBV7-9 and TRBJ2-5, with a tentative D call TRBD1 (6 bases). This CDR3 is 14 amino acids long. Trimming shortened V by 5 bases and J by 5 bases, and 15 bases separated the two germline ends. The germline gives CDR1 SEHNR, CDR2 FQNEAQ (reference sequence). This CDR3 reads CASSVMGARETQYF. Written as DNA, the CDR3 is TGTGCCAGCAGCGTCATGGGGGCTAGGGAGACCCAGTACTTC.

The chain carries TRBV19 and TRBJ2-1; D is perhaps TRBD2 (5 bases). Germline V gene data show CDR1 as LNHDA and CDR2 as SQIVND (reference sequence). The CDR3 sequence is 15 residues long. V lost 0 bases, J lost 7 bases, and 13 bases lay in between. The CDR3: CASSIDLGRMNEQFF. CDR3 nucleotide sequence: TGTGCCAGTAGTATAGATCTAGGGAGAATGAATGAGCAGTTCTTC.

This clone appeared a few times. The chain carries TRBV30 and TRBJ1-2; the D gene is possibly TRBD1 (5 bases). Per germline, CDR1 GTSNPN and CDR2 SVGIG (reference sequence). The CDR3 runs to 11 residues. V gave up 8 bases and J gave up 8 bases, with 15 bases separating them. CDR3 nucleotide sequence: TGTGCCGGACGCTCAGGGTCGGGCTACACCTTC. This gives the protein CAGRSGSGYTF.

The CDR3 protein is CASSEPSGFTGELFF. The DNA of the CDR3 is TGTGCCAGCAGTGAGCCTAGCGGGTTCACCGGGGAGCTGTTTTTT. The gene calls are TRBV25-1 and TRBJ2-2; 8 positions agree with TRBD2. V gave up 3 bases and J gave up 4 bases; unmatched junction bases: 4. The CDR3 sequence is 15 residues long. CDR1 is MGHDK, CDR2 SYGVNS, per germline.

The chain carries TRBV7-2 and TRBJ2-5; no definite D call. Germline CDR1 and CDR2: SGHTA and FQGNSA. The CDR3 contains 13 residues. V lost 5 bases and J lost 4, with 11 bases in between. The CDR3 bases are TGTGCCAGCAGCCCCTGGGCCCTAGAGACCCAGTACTTC. Protein product: CASSPWALETQYF. Together with reference TRBV7-2 and TRBJ2-5, the CDR3 gives the full variable domain: GAGVSQSPSNKVTEKGKDVELRCDPISGHTALYWYRQSLGQGLEFLIYFQGNSAPDKSGLPSDRFSAERTGGSVSTLTIQRTQQEDSAVYLCASSPWALETQYFGPGTRLLVL.

The rearrangement joins TRBV5-1 to TRBJ2-3, with 8 bases that match TRBD1. The CDR3 runs 16 residues. CDR1 and CDR2 (germline): SGHRS, YFSETQ. The J segment lost 4 bases and the V segment lost 4 bases, leaving 11 bases of the junction unmatched. CDR3: CASSPRTGRTPDTQYF. CDR3 bases: TGCGCCAGCAGCCCTCGGACAGGGCGGACTCCAGATACGCAGTATTTT.

The J gene is TRBJ2-2, the V gene TRBV2; D unresolved. V lost 7 bases and J lost 0, with 9 bases in between. This CDR3 has 14 amino acids. CDR1 and CDR2 from the germline V gene are SNHLY and FYNNEI. The DNA of the CDR3 is TGTGCCAGCACTCCATACTCGAACACCGGGGAGCTGTTTTTT. This sequence encodes CASTPYSNTGELFF.

The chain uses TRBV27 and TRBJ1-2; 8 bases match TRBD1. The V and J ends lost 2 bases and 8 bases, in that order; junction bases with no gene match: 16. The CDR3 is 17 amino acids. The germline CDR1 and CDR2 sequences are MNHEY and SMNVEV (reference sequence). The CDR3 DNA follows: TGTGCCAGCAGTTTACTTACTTCCCAGGGGGCGAAGGAGGGCTACACCTTC. Translating it yields CASSLLTSQGAKEGYTF.

This chain links TRBV19 with TRBJ2-7; 10 nucleotides line up with TRBD1. The V segment lost 6 bases and the J segment 5 bases; nucleotides outside the gene matches: 4. This CDR3 region has 13 residues. Per germline, CDR1 LNHDA and CDR2 SQIVND (reference sequence). The CDR3 region is CASSQDRGDEQYF. CDR3 bases: TGTGCCAGTAGCCAGGACAGGGGGGACGAGCAGTACTTC. The variable domain in full, completed from reference TRBV19 and TRBJ2-7, reads DGGITQSPKYLFRKEGQNVTLSCEQNLNHDAMYWYRQDPGQGLRLIYYSQIVNDFQKGDIAEGYSVSREKKESFPLTVTSAQKNPTAFYLCASSQDRGDEQYFGPGTRLTVT.

V is TRBV30 and J is TRBJ2-3; D perhaps matches TRBD2 (7 bases). Looked up from germline, CDR1 is GTSNPN and CDR2 is SVGIG (reference sequence). The CDR3 has 15 amino acids. Trimming left V 2 bases short and J 2 bases short, with 14 bases between. CDR3 nucleotide sequence: TGTGCCTGGAGTAGGGGGGGGATGGTCACAGATACGCAGTATTTT. This gives the protein CAWSRGGMVTDTQYF.

The chain joins TRBV6-5 to TRBJ2-7; 9 bases are shared with TRBD1. The CDR3 runs 15 residues. Losses at the gene ends were 6 bases for V and 5 bases for J; bases not matched to a gene: 11. Looked up from germline, CDR1 is MNHEY and CDR2 is SVGAGI. In DNA, the CDR3 is TGTGCCAGCAGCGGTCCGGGACAGGGAAAAAACGAGCAGTACTTC. Protein: CASSGPGQGKNEQYF.

The chain couples TRBV5-4 to TRBJ2-7, with D hard to call. The CDR3 is made up of 13 amino acids. V was cut by 1 base and J by 7 bases, with 12 bases left in between. The germline CDR1 and CDR2 sequences are SGHNT and YYREEE (reference sequence). The CDR3 nucleotides are TGTGCCAGCAGCTTGTGGGCTACACTTGAGCAGTACTTC. Protein sequence: CASSLWATLEQYF.

This clone has a handful of counts. The gene calls are TRBV4-3 and TRBJ1-1; a possible D gene is TRBD1 (5 bases). The CDR3 covers 16 residues. Germline loops: CDR1 LGHNA, CDR2 YSLEER. V lost 5 bases and J 0 bases, leaving 16 bases between the germline ends. CDR3 bases: TGCGCCAGCAGCAAAACCCCCCGGGGGATGAACACTGAAGCTTTCTTT. It specifies CASSKTPRGMNTEAFF.

V usage is TRBV7-8 and J usage is TRBJ1-5; 7 nucleotides match TRBD1. CDR3 length: 15 residues. Unmatched junction bases numbered 3, after V lost 2 bases and J lost 2 bases. Germline CDR1 and CDR2: SGHVS and FQNEAQ. CDR3 residues: CASSLIGQGNQPQHF. CDR3 in DNA: TGTGCCAGCAGCTTAATCGGACAGGGCAATCAGCCCCAGCATTTT.

This clone has just a few counts. The gene calls are TRBV9 and TRBJ1-2; D gene uncertain. Trimming removed 2 bases from V and 2 bases from J, with 7 bases in between. Germline CDR1 reads SGDLS; CDR2 reads YYNGEE. This CDR3 has 13 amino acids. CDR3: CASSVDKNYGYTF. CDR3 coding DNA: TGTGCCAGCAGCGTCGACAAGAACTATGGCTACACCTTC.

The J gene is TRBJ1-2, the V gene TRBV18, with D tentatively TRBD1 (6 bases). Germline CDR1 and CDR2: KGHSH and LQKENI. V gave up 3 bases and J gave up 4 bases, with 9 bases separating them. CDR3 length: 13 amino acids. CDR3 sequence reads: CASSPVDSYGYTF. CDR3 DNA sequence: TGTGCCAGCTCACCGGTGGACAGCTATGGCTACACCTTC. Combining the CDR3 with reference TRBV18 and TRBJ1-2 gives the whole variable domain NAGVMQNPRHLVRRRGQEARLRCSPMKGHSHVYWYRQLPEEGLKFMVYLQKENIIDESGMPKERFSAEFPKEGPSILRIQQVVRGDSAAYFCASSPVDSYGYTFGSGTRLTVV.